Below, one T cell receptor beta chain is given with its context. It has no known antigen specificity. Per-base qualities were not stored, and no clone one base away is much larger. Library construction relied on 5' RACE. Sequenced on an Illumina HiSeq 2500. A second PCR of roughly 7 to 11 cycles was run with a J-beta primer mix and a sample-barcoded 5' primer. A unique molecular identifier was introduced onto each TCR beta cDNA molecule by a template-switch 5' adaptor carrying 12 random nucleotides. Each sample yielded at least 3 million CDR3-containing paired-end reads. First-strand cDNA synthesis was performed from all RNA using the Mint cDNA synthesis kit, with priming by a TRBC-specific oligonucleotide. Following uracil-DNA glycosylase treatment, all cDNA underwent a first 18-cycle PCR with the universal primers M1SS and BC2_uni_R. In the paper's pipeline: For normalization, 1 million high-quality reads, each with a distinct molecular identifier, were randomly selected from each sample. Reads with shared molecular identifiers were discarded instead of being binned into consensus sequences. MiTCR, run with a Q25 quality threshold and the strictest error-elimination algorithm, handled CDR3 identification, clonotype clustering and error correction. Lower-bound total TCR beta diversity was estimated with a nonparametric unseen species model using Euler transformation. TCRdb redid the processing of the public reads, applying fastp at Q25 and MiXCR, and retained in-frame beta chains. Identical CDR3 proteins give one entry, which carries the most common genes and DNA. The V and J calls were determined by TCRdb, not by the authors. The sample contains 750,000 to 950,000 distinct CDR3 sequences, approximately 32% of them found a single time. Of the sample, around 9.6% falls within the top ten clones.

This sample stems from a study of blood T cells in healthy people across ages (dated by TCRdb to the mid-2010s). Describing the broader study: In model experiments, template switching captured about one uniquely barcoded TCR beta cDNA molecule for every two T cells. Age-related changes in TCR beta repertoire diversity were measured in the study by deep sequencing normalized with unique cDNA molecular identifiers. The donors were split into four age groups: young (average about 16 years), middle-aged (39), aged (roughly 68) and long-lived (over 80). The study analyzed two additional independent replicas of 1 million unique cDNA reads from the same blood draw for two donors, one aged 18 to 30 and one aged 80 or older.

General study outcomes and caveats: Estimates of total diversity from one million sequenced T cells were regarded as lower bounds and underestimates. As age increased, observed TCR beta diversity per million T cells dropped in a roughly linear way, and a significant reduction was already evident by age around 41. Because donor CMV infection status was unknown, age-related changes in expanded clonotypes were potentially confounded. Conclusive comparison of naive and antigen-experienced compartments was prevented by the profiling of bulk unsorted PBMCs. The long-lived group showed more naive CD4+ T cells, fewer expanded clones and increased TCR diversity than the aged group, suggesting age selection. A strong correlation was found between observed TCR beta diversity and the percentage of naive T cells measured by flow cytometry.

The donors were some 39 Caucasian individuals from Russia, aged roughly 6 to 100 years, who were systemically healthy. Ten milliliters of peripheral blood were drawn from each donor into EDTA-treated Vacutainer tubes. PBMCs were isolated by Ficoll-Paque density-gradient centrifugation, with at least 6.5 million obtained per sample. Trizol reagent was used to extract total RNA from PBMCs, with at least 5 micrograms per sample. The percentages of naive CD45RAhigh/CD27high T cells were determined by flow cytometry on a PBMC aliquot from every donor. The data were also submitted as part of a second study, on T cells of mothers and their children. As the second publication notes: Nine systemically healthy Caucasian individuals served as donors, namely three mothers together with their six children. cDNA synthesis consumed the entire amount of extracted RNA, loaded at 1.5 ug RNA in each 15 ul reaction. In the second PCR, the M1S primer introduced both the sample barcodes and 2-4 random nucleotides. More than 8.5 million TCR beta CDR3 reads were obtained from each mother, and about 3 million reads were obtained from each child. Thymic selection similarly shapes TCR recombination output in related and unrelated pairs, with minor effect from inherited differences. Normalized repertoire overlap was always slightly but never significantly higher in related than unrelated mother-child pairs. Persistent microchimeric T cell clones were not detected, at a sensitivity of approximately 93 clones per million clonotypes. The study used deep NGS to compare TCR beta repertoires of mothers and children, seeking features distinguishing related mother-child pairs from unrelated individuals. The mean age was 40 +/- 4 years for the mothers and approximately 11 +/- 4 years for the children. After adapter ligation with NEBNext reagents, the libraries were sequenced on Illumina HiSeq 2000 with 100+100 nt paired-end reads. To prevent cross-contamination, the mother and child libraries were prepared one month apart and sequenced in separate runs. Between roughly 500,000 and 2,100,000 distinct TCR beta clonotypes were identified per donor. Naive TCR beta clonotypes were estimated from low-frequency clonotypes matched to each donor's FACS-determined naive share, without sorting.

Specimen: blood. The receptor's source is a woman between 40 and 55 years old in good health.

The CDR3 reads as follows: CASSPKGGQDGYTF. The DNA is as follows: TGCGCCAGCAGCCCGAAGGGGGGTCAGGATGGCTACACCTTC. The chain uses TRBV4-1 and TRBJ1-2, and TRBD1 may be the D gene, going by 6 matching bases. The trim is 4 bases for V and 6 bases for J, with a gap of 15 bases between the germline ends. Including the terminal cysteine and phenylalanine, the CDR3 comprises 14 residues. Only CDR3 DNA is held: 42 bases, read in frame from base 1. CDR1 is given as MGHRA and CDR2 as YSYEKL, both from the germline V gene.